These T cell receptor beta chains were read from a single sample in a study of response to subunit inactivated influenza vaccine. A single record per CDR3 protein comes from TCRdb applying MiXCR to the RT-PCR reads. Of about 780,000 distinct CDR3 sequences in the sample, around a sixth are singletons; the top ten hold roughly a tenth. This sample comprised PBMCs from blood, obtained less than 6 days after vaccination. The receptors here all came from a man in his fifties or sixties who received an inactivated influenza vaccine. Each CDR3 is given with its conserved first and last residue. D genes are given only for firm matches. Clone size is not always given. Where it is, it says once, few, many or a class for expanded clones.

abundance | d_gene | j_gene | v_gene | CDR3aa | CDR3nt
few | TRBD2 | TRBJ2-3 | TRBV12-3/TRBV12-4 | CAISFANLLGLSTDTQYF | TGTGCCATCAGTTTCGCAAATCTCCTGGGACTAAGCACAGATACGCAGTATTTT
few | . | TRBJ2-2 | TRBV27 | CASSYSLNGGGELFF | TGTGCCAGCAGTTACTCCTTAAACGGAGGCGGGGAGCTGTTTTTT
few | . | TRBJ1-2 | TRBV18 | CASSPDAGLYGYTF | TGTGCCAGCTCACCAGATGCGGGCCTCTATGGCTACACCTTC
once | TRBD2 | TRBJ2-7 | TRBV7-2 | CASSFGSGNPTYEQYF | TGTGCCAGCAGCTTTGGTAGCGGGAACCCCACCTACGAGCAGTACTTC
. | . | TRBJ1-5 | TRBV28 | CASSSLTQGSNQPQHF | TGTGCCAGCAGTTCTCTTACACAGGGTTCCAATCAGCCCCAGCATTTT
few | TRBD2 | TRBJ2-1 | TRBV30 | CAWSVAGAYSNEQFF | TGTGCCTGGAGTGTGGCGGGAGCATATAGCAATGAGCAGTTCTTC
few | . | TRBJ2-5 | TRBV20-1 | CSARPGTAMGETQYF | TGCAGTGCTAGGCCCGGGACCGCAATGGGGGAGACCCAGTACTTC
. | TRBD1 | TRBJ1-4 | TRBV7-2 | CASSLAGTGAEKLFF | TGTGCCAGCAGCCTCGCCGGGACAGGGGCCGAAAAACTGTTTTTT
. | . | TRBJ2-3 | TRBV7-9 | CASSQRRGTDTQYF | TGTGCCAGCAGCCAGCGGAGAGGTACAGATACGCAGTATTTT
. | TRBD1 | TRBJ1-2 | TRBV24-1 | CATSDPDRAYTF | TGTGCCACCAGTGACCCGGACAGGGCCTACACCTTC
once | . | TRBJ2-1 | TRBV20-1 | CSARDGAQGMDEQFF | TGCAGTGCTAGAGATGGGGCCCAGGGGATGGATGAGCAGTTCTTC
. | TRBD1 | TRBJ2-2 | TRBV12-3/TRBV12-4 | CASTRTGSTGELFF | TGTGCCAGCACTCGGACAGGGAGCACCGGGGAGCTGTTTTTT
. | . | TRBJ1-2 | TRBV5-1 | CASSPNKQGSDGYTF | TGCGCCAGCAGCCCAAATAAACAGGGATCCGATGGCTACACCTTC
. | . | TRBJ1-2 | TRBV20-1 | CSGGRGVDGYTF | TGCAGTGGGGGTAGGGGGGTCGATGGCTACACCTTC
. | . | TRBJ1-1 | TRBV7-8 | CASSLAKGEAFF | TGTGCCAGCAGCTTAGCTAAGGGTGAAGCTTTCTTT
. | . | TRBJ2-3 | TRBV11-2 | CASSSTYRGFTQYF | TGTGCCAGCAGCTCAACATACCGGGGTTTTACGCAGTATTTT
. | . | TRBJ1-1 | TRBV5-1 | CASSLGPSRGTEAFF | TGCGCCAGCAGCTTAGGGCCATCGCGCGGGACTGAAGCTTTCTTT
few | . | TRBJ2-2 | TRBV14 | CASSQRTGGNGRTGELFF | TGTGCCAGCAGCCAACGCACGGGGGGCAACGGCAGGACCGGGGAGCTGTTTTTT
. | . | TRBJ2-1 | TRBV12-3/TRBV12-4 | CASSIKQGFGDNEQFF | TGTGCCAGCAGTATAAAACAGGGTTTTGGGGACAATGAGCAGTTCTTC
many | . | TRBJ2-3 | TRBV3-1 | CASSQVADTQYF | TGTGCCAGCAGCCAAGTCGCGGATACGCAGTATTTT
few | . | TRBJ1-2 | TRBV4-2 | CASSQDGGDYGYTF | TGTGCCAGCAGCCAAGATGGGGGGGATTATGGCTACACCTTC
few | TRBD2 | TRBJ2-7 | TRBV20-1 | CSAPPLAGGYEQYF | TGCAGTGCTCCGCCCCTAGCGGGGGGATACGAGCAGTACTTC
. | TRBD2 | TRBJ2-5 | TRBV12-3/TRBV12-4 | CASSFPAGGHQETQYF | TGTGCCAGCAGTTTCCCAGCGGGGGGGCACCAAGAGACCCAGTACTTC
. | TRBD1 | TRBJ2-7 | TRBV9 | CASSVAPGQGPYEQYF | TGTGCCAGCAGCGTAGCACCGGGACAGGGACCGTACGAGCAGTACTTC
. | . | TRBJ2-1 | TRBV6-2/TRBV6-3 | CASSWRNEQFF | TGTGCCAGCAGTTGGCGGAATGAGCAGTTCTTC
many | TRBD2 | TRBJ2-1 | TRBV20-1 | CSAAASGTYNEQFF | TGCAGTGCGGCAGCTAGCGGGACCTACAATGAGCAGTTCTTC
. | . | TRBJ1-5 | TRBV27 | CASSLIAYSNQPQHF | TGTGCCAGCAGTTTAATAGCTTATAGCAATCAGCCCCAGCATTTT
. | . | TRBJ2-1 | TRBV5-6 | CASSLSGGGPPGEQFF | TGTGCCAGCAGCTTGTCTGGCGGCGGACCGCCGGGTGAGCAGTTCTTC
few | TRBD2 | TRBJ2-2 | TRBV6-2/TRBV6-3 | CASRTTSGRAGTGELFF | TGTGCCAGCCGTACTACCAGCGGGAGGGCAGGCACCGGGGAGCTGTTTTTT
. | . | TRBJ2-1 | TRBV29-1 | CSVDAGTTPRGGQFF | TGCAGCGTTGATGCCGGGACTACCCCTAGGGGGGGGCAGTTCTTC
. | . | TRBJ2-2 | TRBV15 | CATSRDRRGNTGELFF | TGTGCCACCAGCAGAGATCGCAGGGGGAACACCGGGGAGCTGTTTTTT
many | . | TRBJ1-6 | TRBV5-1 | CASSLAQTRNSPLHF | TGCGCCAGCAGCTTGGCACAGACACGTAATTCACCCCTCCACTTT
. | . | TRBJ1-1 | TRBV12-3/TRBV12-4 | CAIYPEGAFF | TGTGCCATCTATCCGGAGGGAGCTTTCTTT
many | . | TRBJ2-1 | TRBV29-1 | CSVEPLRSTYNEQFF | TGCAGCGTTGAACCCCTCAGGAGTACCTACAATGAGCAGTTCTTC
few | . | TRBJ1-5 | TRBV14 | CASSQAQGRSLTANQPQHF | TGTGCCAGCAGCCAAGCCCAGGGACGTAGTTTGACGGCGAATCAGCCCCAGCATTTT
few | . | TRBJ2-5 | TRBV5-5 | CASSLNPPKETQYF | TGTGCCAGCAGCTTAAACCCCCCTAAAGAGACCCAGTACTTC
few | TRBD2 | TRBJ2-1 | TRBV29-1 | CSVGGGLAGLASYNEQFF | TGCAGCGTTGGCGGCGGGCTAGCGGGGCTCGCCTCCTACAATGAGCAGTTCTTC
. | . | TRBJ2-2 | TRBV7-2 | CASSLGPQRGELFF | TGTGCCAGCAGCTTAGGGCCACAGCGAGGGGAGCTGTTTTTT
. | TRBD1 | TRBJ1-5 | TRBV12-3/TRBV12-4 | CASSPPGQGANQPQHF | TGTGCCAGCAGTCCCCCGGGACAGGGGGCCAATCAGCCCCAGCATTTT
many | TRBD2 | TRBJ2-1 | TRBV20-1 | CSALSGTLSNEQFF | TGCAGTGCCCTTAGCGGGACCCTATCCAATGAGCAGTTCTTC
. | TRBD2 | TRBJ2-7 | TRBV6-1 | CASSAEGLAGGYEQYF | TGTGCCAGCAGTGCGGAGGGACTAGCGGGAGGTTACGAGCAGTACTTC
. | . | TRBJ2-7 | TRBV6-2/TRBV6-3 | CASSSHRDSTYEQYF | TGTGCCAGCAGTTCACACCGGGACTCTACCTACGAGCAGTACTTC
few | . | TRBJ1-2 | TRBV6-5 | CASSYEGENAYGYTF | TGTGCCAGCAGTTACGAGGGGGAGAACGCCTATGGCTACACCTTC
. | . | TRBJ2-1 | TRBV7-9 | CASSLGTAPTNEQFF | TGTGCCAGCAGCTTAGGGACAGCCCCTACAAATGAGCAGTTCTTC
many | . | TRBJ2-7 | TRBV12-3/TRBV12-4 | CASSLRPSYEQYF | TGTGCCAGCAGTTTAAGGCCATCCTACGAGCAGTACTTC
few | . | TRBJ2-7 | TRBV20-1 | CSAESGTPRYEQYF | TGCAGTGCGGAGTCCGGGACCCCTCGATACGAGCAGTACTTC
many | . | TRBJ2-3 | TRBV29-1 | CSVDGRGTDTQYF | TGCAGCGTTGATGGAAGAGGCACAGATACGCAGTATTTT
once | . | TRBJ2-1 | TRBV5-6 | CASSHITGAGEQFF | TGTGCCAGCAGCCATATTACGGGGGCTGGTGAGCAGTTCTTC
. | TRBD2 | TRBJ2-1 | TRBV12-3/TRBV12-4 | CASSFSLAGAPREQFF | TGTGCCAGCAGTTTTAGCCTAGCGGGGGCCCCCAGGGAGCAGTTCTTC
. | TRBD1 | TRBJ2-7 | TRBV28 | CASSFGQGARYEQYF | TGTGCCAGCAGCTTCGGACAGGGGGCGCGATACGAGCAGTACTTC
. | . | TRBJ1-6 | TRBV4-2 | CASSQRTLGTSPLHF | TGTGCCAGCAGCCAAAGGACACTAGGAACCTCACCCCTCCACTTT
many | TRBD1 | TRBJ2-2 | TRBV12-3/TRBV12-4 | CATEQGAGTGELFF | TGTGCCACTGAACAGGGGGCAGGGACCGGGGAGCTGTTTTTT
. | TRBD1 | TRBJ2-1 | TRBV20-1 | CSADYTGQPDGEQFF | TGCAGTGCGGATTATACGGGACAGCCCGACGGGGAGCAGTTCTTC
few | TRBD1 | TRBJ2-6 | TRBV6-1 | CASGTGTLGGANVLTF | TGTGCCAGCGGGACAGGGACGTTAGGTGGGGCCAACGTCCTGACTTTC
. | TRBD2 | TRBJ2-1 | TRBV4-3 | CASSPGLAGNYEQFF | TGCGCCAGCAGCCCGGGACTAGCGGGAAACTATGAGCAGTTCTTC
. | . | TRBJ1-1 | TRBV11-2 | CASSPGPRATEAFF | TGTGCCAGCAGCCCGGGACCTCGGGCCACTGAAGCTTTCTTT
. | TRBD1 | TRBJ2-5 | TRBV11-2 | CASSWTGGLRETQYF | TGTGCCAGCAGCTGGACAGGGGGCCTGAGGGAGACCCAGTACTTC
. | . | TRBJ2-7 | TRBV28 | CASSFPQTAGEQYF | TGTGCCAGCAGTTTCCCACAGACTGCTGGGGAGCAGTACTTC
. | TRBD2 | TRBJ2-7 | TRBV9 | CASSATGVGGVHEQYF | TGTGCCAGCAGCGCCACAGGAGTGGGGGGGGTTCACGAGCAGTACTTC